One and the same sample provided the 15 T cell receptor beta chains below, sequenced in a study of blood T cells in healthy people across ages. PCR was performed a second time for 7 to 11 cycles using a sample-barcoded 5' primer and a J-beta primer mix. Via MiXCR, TCRdb re-called the 5' RACE reads, giving one row per CDR3 protein. The table includes fewer than 1,000,000 distinct CDR3 sequences, about 42% detected once. The sample taken for sequencing was blood. Every receptor here comes from an elderly man in good health.

This clonotype was counted only a few times. The chain has TRBV28 and TRBJ2-5, with TRBD1 matching 8 bases. The CDR3 consists of 14 residues. The J segment lost 3 bases and the V segment lost 4 bases, leaving 4 bases of the junction unmatched. Germline assignment: CDR1 MDHEN and CDR2 SYDVKM. This CDR3 is CASSSETGEETQYF. In DNA form, the CDR3 reads TGTGCCAGCAGTTCCGAGACAGGGGAAGAGACCCAGTACTTC.

V and J are TRBV5-1 and TRBJ2-3; D uncertain. This CDR3 is built from 14 residues. The V end lost 0 bases, the J end lost 0 bases, and 5 bases lay between the germline ends. Germline CDR1 and CDR2: SGHRS and YFSETQ. CDR3 sequence: CASSLEDSTDTQYF. The CDR3 DNA reads TGCGCCAGCAGCTTGGAGGACAGCACAGATACGCAGTATTTT.

The genes are TRBV6-5 and TRBJ2-7; D may match TRBD1 or TRBD2 (6 bases each). V lost 6 bases and J 7 bases, leaving 19 bases between the germline ends. The CDR3 is 14 amino acids. Per the germline V gene, CDR1 is MNHEY and CDR2 is SVGAGI. CDR3 sequence (DNA): TGTGCCAGCAGCCCGGGGGCCCAGGGGAATGAGCAGTACTTC. It is translated as CASSPGAQGNEQYF.

The genes are TRBV4-2 and TRBJ2-1; 12 nucleotides line up with TRBD2. The V and J ends lost 0 bases and 9 bases, in that order; junction bases with no gene match: 6. The CDR3 runs to 16 residues. Germline CDR1 reads LGHNA; CDR2 reads YNFKEQ. In DNA, the CDR3 is TGTGCCAGCAGCCAAGATCTGGCTAGCGGGAGGGCTGAGCAGTTCTTC. Encoded protein: CASSQDLASGRAEQFF.

This clonotype was observed a handful of times. An end of the junction differs from the germline gene, which may be a read error. The chain employs TRBV29-1 and TRBJ2-5; no firm D call. The DNA end is more similar to TRBJ2-7, so the J call may be wrong. The germline V gene encodes CDR1 SQVTM and CDR2 ANQGSEA. The CDR3 is 13 amino acids. The DNA of the CDR3 is TGCAGCCTTGATGGGTGGGGTTGGTACGAGCAGTACTTC. This gives the protein CSLDGWGWYEQYF.

This clonotype was seen ten or more times. The rearrangement uses TRBV14 and TRBJ2-1; 7 bases align to TRBD2. The trim removed 3 bases at V and 4 bases at J, leaving 0 bases unmatched. Per the germline V gene, CDR1 is SGHDN and CDR2 is FVKESK. The CDR3 sequence is 13 residues long. CDR3 in amino acids: CASSQGGYNEQFF. Written as DNA, the CDR3 is TGTGCCAGCAGCCAGGGGGGGTACAATGAGCAGTTCTTC.

The gene calls are TRBV29-1 and TRBJ2-5, with 7 bases fitting TRBD2. Trimming removed 4 bases from V and 4 bases from J; junction bases left unmatched: 3. Germline V CDR1 and CDR2: SQVTM, ANQGSEA. The CDR3 extends over 12 amino acids. The CDR3: CSVVAGVETQYF. The CDR3 region has the DNA TGCAGCGTTGTTGCGGGAGTAGAGACCCAGTACTTC.

V and J are TRBV7-8 and TRBJ1-4; possibly TRBD1 for D (6 bases). Germline V gives CDR1 SGHVS, CDR2 FQNEAQ. The CDR3 sequence is 13 residues long. V was trimmed by 7 bases and J by 8 bases, leaving 14 bases between them. CDR3 sequence: CASNTGPREKLFF. CDR3 coding DNA: TGTGCCAGCAACACAGGGCCCCGAGAAAAACTGTTTTTT.

The chain links TRBV7-3 to TRBJ2-3; TRBD1 might be the D (6 bases). With 2 bases removed from V and 1 base from J, the gap between germline ends came to 10 bases. In germline, CDR1 is SGHTA, CDR2 FQGTGA. The CDR3 extends over 15 amino acids. DNA of the CDR3: TGTGCCAGCAGCTTACAGGGACAACGCACAGATACGCAGTATTTT. Translation gives CASSLQGQRTDTQYF.

The chain carries TRBV6-6 and TRBJ2-5; TRBD1 aligns across 8 bases. In germline, CDR1 is MNHNY, CDR2 SVGAGI (reference sequence). The V gene end was trimmed by 5 bases and the J gene end by 2 bases; junction bases not matched to a gene: 7. CDR3 size: 15 residues. The DNA of the CDR3 is TGTGCCAGCAGTCCTAACAGGGGGGTACAAGAGACCCAGTACTTC. Translating gives CASSPNRGVQETQYF.

The chain has TRBV29-1 and TRBJ2-1; 7 nucleotides match TRBD1. CDR3 length: 15 amino acids. Trimming took 1 base from V and 2 from J; bases not matched to a gene: 5. Per the germline V gene, CDR1 is SQVTM and CDR2 is ANQGSEA. For the CDR3, the DNA is TGCAGCGTTGAAGGCTCCCAGGGGGCCTACAATGAGCAGTTCTTC. Translation gives CSVEGSQGAYNEQFF.

The rearrangement links TRBV6-2 or TRBV6-3 to TRBJ2-1; D is possibly TRBD2 (6 bases). Germline V gene data show CDR1 as MNHEY and CDR2 as SVGEGT. V lost 2 bases and J lost 2, with 16 bases in between. This CDR3 contains 17 residues. Here the CDR3 DNA reads TGTGCCAGCAGTTACCCTCGACTAGATCTCACCTACAATGAGCAGTTCTTC. Translation gives CASSYPRLDLTYNEQFF.

V usage is TRBV10-3 and J usage is TRBJ2-7; 12 nucleotides line up with TRBD2. The J call may be in error: the DNA end matches TRBJ2-5 better. The CDR3 totals 18 residues. Germline values: CDR1 ENHRY, CDR2 SYGVKD. CDR3 nucleotides: TGTGCCATCAGTGACCGTAGACTAGCGGGAGATCGGGGAGAGACCCAGTACTTC. This codes for CAISDRRLAGDRGETQYF.

This chain joins TRBV7-8 and TRBJ2-1; 11 bases are a match to TRBD2. Unmatched junction bases numbered 8, after V lost 4 bases and J lost 6 bases. CDR3 size: 16 residues. Germline V lookup: CDR1 SGHVS, CDR2 FQNEAQ. In DNA form, the CDR3 reads TGTGCCAGCAGCTCCAATAGCGGGGGGGCAGGCAATGAGCAGTTCTTC. It specifies CASSSNSGGAGNEQFF.

This chain joins TRBV9 and TRBJ1-2; D gene ambiguous. CDR3 length: 17 residues. Germline CDR1 reads SGDLS; CDR2 reads YYNGEE. The V gene lost 2 bases and the J gene lost 0 bases, with 17 bases spanning the gap. The CDR3 sequence is CASSVATGRVANYGYTF. CDR3 coding DNA: TGTGCCAGCAGCGTGGCTACGGGGAGGGTGGCTAACTATGGCTACACCTTC.